The rows below give T cell receptor beta chains drawn from one sample of a study of vaccination and CD4 T cells after COVID-19. TCRdb re-analysed the PCR reads in MiXCR, keeping a single row per CDR3 protein. The sample yields about 14,000 distinct CDR3 sequences, roughly three quarters seen once. The specimen was CD4+ T cells from blood, collected after SARS-CoV-2 vaccination. Receptor source: a human donor who had recovered from COVID-19. Each CDR3 is given with its conserved first and last residue. The D gene is left open where the match is weak. Size is omitted from some rows. Given values are once, few, many or a class for expanded clones.

clone_size | j_call | v_call | d_call | cdr3_length | cdr3_aa | cdr3_nt
. | TRBJ1-2 | TRBV6-2/TRBV6-3 | TRBD1 | 13 | CASRMTGEYSYTF | TGTGCCAGCAGGATGACAGGGGAATATAGCTACACCTTC
. | TRBJ2-3 | TRBV6-5 | TRBD2 | 15 | CASSYGGRASDTQYF | TGTGCCAGCAGTTATGGCGGGAGGGCTTCAGATACGCAGTATTTT
. | TRBJ1-3 | TRBV19 | . | 14 | CASRQAVSGNTIYF | TGTGCCAGCAGACAGGCGGTCTCTGGAAACACCATATATTTT
few | TRBJ1-2 | TRBV20-1 | TRBD1 | 12 | CSAKTGPYGYTF | TGCAGTGCCAAGACAGGGCCCTATGGCTACACCTTC
. | TRBJ2-7 | TRBV27 | . | 15 | CASSLQLATSYEQYF | TGTGCCAGCAGTCTACAACTCGCTACCTCCTACGAGCAGTACTTC
. | TRBJ1-2 | TRBV30 | . | 12 | CAWSQGLSGYTF | TGTGCCTGGTCACAGGGTCTCAGCGGCTACACCTTC
. | TRBJ1-3 | TRBV7-9 | TRBD1 | 16 | CASSSQFRGRGNTIYF | TGTGCCAGCAGCTCCCAATTCAGGGGGCGCGGGAACACCATATATTTT
. | TRBJ1-5 | TRBV7-2 | TRBD1 | 15 | CASSPGTAINQPQHF | TGTGCCAGCAGCCCCGGGACAGCAATCAATCAGCCCCAGCATTTT
few | TRBJ1-2 | TRBV2 | . | 12 | CASSIQGDGYTF | TGTGCCAGCAGTATACAGGGAGATGGCTACACCTTC
. | TRBJ2-4 | TRBV2 | . | 16 | CASTSSSTLAKNIQYF | TGTGCCAGCACTAGCTCAAGTACATTAGCCAAAAACATTCAGTACTTC
. | TRBJ2-1 | TRBV29-1 | . | 15 | CSASELGGLGNEQFF | TGCAGCGCCTCAGAACTGGGGGGTTTGGGCAATGAGCAGTTCTTC
. | TRBJ2-7 | TRBV2 | TRBD2 | 18 | CASSGGRGGGHYSYEQYF | TGTGCCAGCAGCGGAGGCCGGGGGGGGGGACACTATTCCTACGAGCAGTACTTC
few | TRBJ1-2 | TRBV27 | TRBD1 | 13 | CASSLGAGGGYTF | TGTGCCAGCAGTTTAGGGGCAGGGGGTGGCTACACCTTC
few | TRBJ2-3 | TRBV6-1 | . | 14 | CASSQRRERDTQYF | TGTGCCAGCAGCCAGCGGAGGGAAAGAGATACGCAGTATTTT
. | TRBJ1-1 | TRBV7-6 | . | 14 | CASSLDNRNTEAFF | TGTGCCAGCAGCTTAGACAACCGCAACACTGAAGCTTTCTTT
. | TRBJ2-1 | TRBV7-3 | TRBD2 | 13 | CASSLLLAGEQFF | TGTGCCAGCAGCTTGTTGCTAGCGGGGGAGCAGTTCTTC
. | TRBJ1-1 | TRBV5-4 | . | 12 | CASSYDTNEAFF | TGTGCCAGCAGCTACGACACGAATGAAGCTTTCTTT
. | TRBJ2-1 | TRBV30 | TRBD2 | 16 | CAWSPRRGRFGDEQFF | TGTGCCTGGAGCCCCCGGCGCGGGAGATTCGGGGATGAGCAGTTCTTC
. | TRBJ1-5 | TRBV6-1 | . | 14 | CASSPGVPNQPQHF | TGTGCCAGCAGCCCAGGGGTGCCTAATCAGCCCCAGCATTTT
. | TRBJ1-5 | TRBV10-3 | TRBD1 | 14 | CATRTGGDNQPQHF | TGTGCCACCAGGACAGGGGGTGACAATCAGCCCCAGCATTTT
. | TRBJ2-3 | TRBV30 | TRBD2 | 15 | CAWTNGLAGADTQYF | TGTGCCTGGACCAACGGACTAGCGGGAGCAGATACGCAGTATTTT
. | TRBJ2-5 | TRBV24-1 | . | 16 | CATSGGRETPQETQYF | TGTGCCACCAGTGGGGGACGTGAAACCCCTCAAGAGACCCAGTACTTC
. | TRBJ1-3 | TRBV7-9 | . | 13 | CASSYAGGNTIYF | TGTGCCAGCAGCTACGCGGGGGGAAACACCATATATTTT
. | TRBJ2-1 | TRBV7-2 | . | 13 | CASSLLPRDEQFF | TGTGCCAGCAGCTTATTACCGCGGGATGAGCAGTTCTTC
. | TRBJ2-5 | TRBV9 | . | 15 | CASSVGQLYQETQYF | TGTGCCAGCAGCGTAGGACAGCTGTACCAAGAGACCCAGTACTTC
few | TRBJ2-5 | TRBV24-1 | . | 16 | CATTPEWAGRPLELYF | TGTGCCACCACCCCCGAGTGGGCAGGGCGCCCATTGGAGTTGTACTTC
once | TRBJ1-5 | TRBV15 | . | 15 | CATSRVGLGDQPQHF | TGTGCCACCAGCAGAGTGGGGCTAGGGGATCAGCCCCAGCATTTT
. | TRBJ1-6 | TRBV15 | TRBD1 | 15 | CATSDRDRGVSPLHF | TGTGCCACCAGCGACCGGGACAGGGGCGTTTCACCCCTCCACTTT
. | TRBJ2-1 | TRBV7-9 | . | 11 | CASSFSNEQFF | TGTGCCAGCAGCTTTTCAAATGAGCAGTTCTTC
. | TRBJ1-1 | TRBV7-2 | . | 18 | CASSHHDKGGFMNTEAFF | TGTGCCAGCAGCCATCACGACAAAGGGGGATTCATGAACACTGAAGCTTTCTTT
few | TRBJ1-3 | TRBV6-5 | . | 14 | CASSSGTSGNTIYF | TGTGCCAGCAGTTCCGGGACCTCTGGAAACACCATATATTTT
few | TRBJ1-5 | TRBV19 | TRBD1 | 16 | CASSDRGNDGNQPQHF | TGTGCCAGTAGTGACAGGGGGAACGACGGCAATCAGCCCCAGCATTTT
. | TRBJ1-1 | TRBV18 | . | 13 | CASSAGRNTEAFF | TGTGCCAGCTCGGCCGGTAGGAACACTGAAGCTTTCTTT
once | TRBJ2-4 | TRBV6-1 | TRBD2 | 13 | CASRMGGGNIQYF | TGTGCCAGCAGAATGGGGGGGGGAAACATTCAGTACTTC
. | TRBJ2-1 | TRBV28 | TRBD2 | 19 | CASSLWGDARTSPHNEQFF | TGTGCCAGCAGTTTATGGGGGGACGCACGGACTAGTCCCCACAATGAGCAGTTCTTC
. | TRBJ2-2 | TRBV12-3/TRBV12-4 | TRBD1 | 17 | CASSRQGQGGNTGELFF | TGTGCCAGCAGTCGACAAGGACAGGGGGGGAACACCGGGGAGCTGTTTTTT
. | TRBJ1-2 | TRBV6-5 | . | 11 | CASSYEGGYTF | TGTGCCAGCAGTTACGAAGGTGGCTACACCTTC
. | TRBJ2-5 | TRBV6-1 | . | 14 | CASSEVAAEDREYF | TGTGCCAGCAGTGAAGTCGCAGCCGAGGATCGGGAGTACTTC
. | TRBJ1-1 | TRBV19 | . | 14 | CASNAAARNTEAFF | TGTGCCAGTAACGCGGCGGCCCGGAACACTGAAGCTTTCTTT
few | TRBJ2-3 | TRBV11-3 | . | 13 | CASSNPDTDTQYF | TGTGCCAGCAGTAATCCGGATACAGATACGCAGTATTTT
few | TRBJ1-1 | TRBV10-3 | . | 13 | CAIRAQTNTEAFF | TGTGCCATCAGGGCTCAGACGAACACTGAAGCTTTCTTT
few | TRBJ1-5 | TRBV6-1 | TRBD1 | 16 | CASRQRTGLDNQPQHF | TGTGCCAGCAGGCAAAGGACAGGGTTAGACAATCAGCCCCAGCATTTT
. | TRBJ2-7 | TRBV28 | . | 14 | CAASGGSFSYEQYF | TGTGCCGCCTCCGGCGGGTCCTTCTCCTACGAGCAGTACTTC
. | TRBJ2-3 | TRBV7-8 | . | 16 | CASSLYNGPSTDTQYF | TGTGCCAGCAGCTTATATAACGGACCTAGCACAGATACGCAGTATTTT
. | TRBJ2-1 | TRBV7-2 | TRBD2 | 15 | CASSLLAGNYNEQFF | TGTGCCAGCAGCCTGCTAGCGGGTAACTACAATGAGCAGTTCTTC
few | TRBJ1-6 | TRBV7-3 | . | 13 | CASSSFLGSPLHF | TGTGCCAGCAGCTCATTTTTAGGTTCACCCCTCCACTTT
. | TRBJ2-5 | TRBV11-2 | . | 17 | CASSRPGTQVGQETQYF | TGTGCCAGCAGCAGGCCAGGGACTCAGGTGGGGCAAGAGACCCAGTACTTC
. | TRBJ1-5 | TRBV15 | . | 18 | CATSRGGGGATSNQPQHF | TGTGCCACCAGCAGAGGGGGAGGAGGGGCCACTAGCAATCAGCCCCAGCATTTT
. | TRBJ2-5 | TRBV20-1 | TRBD2 | 15 | CSAKGGLADQETQYF | TGCAGTGCTAAGGGAGGACTAGCGGACCAAGAGACCCAGTACTTC
. | TRBJ1-1 | TRBV4-3 | TRBD1 | 18 | CASSQDRPRTGVDTEAFF | TGCGCCAGCAGCCAAGATCGTCCCCGGACAGGGGTGGACACTGAAGCTTTCTTT
. | TRBJ2-3 | TRBV12-3/TRBV12-4 | . | 13 | CASRRLDTDTQYF | TGTGCCAGCAGAAGACTAGACACAGATACGCAGTATTTT
few | TRBJ2-1 | TRBV7-8 | . | 15 | CASSLGGEMDNEQFF | TGTGCCAGCAGCTTAGGGGGGGAGATGGACAATGAGCAGTTCTTC
. | TRBJ1-5 | TRBV6-1 | TRBD1 | 15 | CASSRQGGGNQPQHF | TGTGCCAGCAGTCGACAGGGGGGCGGCAATCAGCCCCAGCATTTT
few | TRBJ1-2 | TRBV7-9 | . | 13 | CASSLIVDYGYTF | TGTGCCAGCAGCTTAATTGTGGACTATGGCTACACCTTC
. | TRBJ1-1 | TRBV6-2/TRBV6-3 | TRBD1 | 14 | CASSTWTGNTEAFF | TGTGCCAGCAGTACTTGGACAGGGAACACTGAAGCTTTCTTT
. | TRBJ2-1 | TRBV20-1 | TRBD2 | 17 | CSARDPQLAGFYNEQFF | TGCAGTGCTAGAGATCCCCAGTTAGCGGGATTCTACAATGAGCAGTTCTTC
once | TRBJ1-2 | TRBV19 | . | 16 | CASSPEGGRNRYGYTF | TGTGCCAGTAGTCCGGAAGGGGGACGCAACCGCTATGGCTACACCTTC
. | TRBJ2-5 | TRBV5-1 | TRBD1 | 14 | CASSLGTGVETQYF | TGCGCCAGCAGCTTGGGTACAGGGGTGGAGACCCAGTACTTC
. | TRBJ2-7 | TRBV20-1 | TRBD1 | 15 | CSARTRTGGTYEQYF | TGCAGTGCCAGGACGCGGACAGGGGGGACCTACGAGCAGTACTTC
. | TRBJ2-1 | TRBV20-1 | TRBD2 | 16 | CSAGTSGSSGWNEQFF | TGCAGTGCCGGGACTAGCGGGAGTTCCGGCTGGAATGAGCAGTTCTTC